This record looks at one T cell receptor beta chain sequence and its context. Its antigen is not identified. Cell sorting via CD45RO/CCR7/CD25/CD127/CD95/CD27 was performed to obtain CD4+ naive, central memory, regulatory and stem cell-like memory cells. The entry originates in a study of beta chain features in type 1 diabetes. Study-level results: Type 1 diabetes patients showed a moderate but significant shortening of TCRB CDR3s in all four CD4+ subsets. Cells expressing TCR highly could be over-represented by cDNA sequencing. It was possible that PCR favored shorter templates, equally so in patients and controls.

The whole isolated RNA underwent reverse transcription, so sequencing captured expressed TCRB transcripts. Profiled with immunoSEQ multiplex PCR; TCRdb holds only in-frame clones, not every one. The data show hundreds of thousands of clones, less than 15% seen once. The CDR3 is 15 residues long. CDR1 and CDR2 from the germline V gene are SGHRS and YFSETQ. Trimming took off 0 bases at V and 5 bases at J, with 12 bases between the two ends. Sequencing used central memory CD4+ T cells from blood. The receptor comes from a man in his thirties or forties in good health. The genes are TRBV5-1 and TRBJ1-5; tentative D call: TRBD1 (5 bases). The CDR3 loop is CASSLAGAEYQPQHF. Written as DNA, the CDR3 is TGCGCCAGCAGCTTGGCCGGGGCGGAATATCAGCCCCAGCATTTT.